This T cell receptor beta chain was captured in a study of vaccination and CD4 T cells after COVID-19. For the study at large: Stimuli were overlapping spike peptide pools of SARS-CoV-2 and three common cold coronaviruses (HCoV-NL63, HCoV-OC43, HCoV-229E). Some control cultures received a CEFX pool, which served as the positive control. Others received an HIV-1 Nef pool or no peptide.

The treatment: roughly 10-day PBMC culture with coronavirus spike peptide pools or control peptides (ViraFEST assay). Under the ViraFEST approach, antigen-specific T cells were expanded with peptide pools and TCRs subsequently sequenced. Sequencing of cultured CD4+ T cell DNA used the Oncomine TCR Beta short-read assay. It was from cultured CD4+ T cells that genomic DNA was extracted. One entry per CDR3 protein, called by TCRdb with MiXCR from the PCR reads. The data hold 15,000 to 20,000 distinct CDR3 sequences, with approximately 50% observed a single time. In germline, CDR1 is SGHVS, CDR2 FNYEAQ. This CDR3 comprises 15 residues. The V gene lost 2 bases and the J gene lost 3 bases, with 11 bases spanning the gap. About this clonotype itself: The antigen is unknown.

The chain combines TRBV7-6 with TRBJ1-5, with a tentative D call TRBD1 (5 bases). The specimen comprised CD4+ T cells from blood, cultured in vitro, sampled before SARS-CoV-2 vaccination. The source of this sequence is a human donor who had recovered from COVID-19. The CDR3 coding sequence is TGTGCCAGCAGCTTAAACCAGGGTGTCAATCAGCCCCAGCATTTT. It specifies CASSLNQGVNQPQHF.